What follows is one T cell receptor (beta chain) and its context. Antigen unknown. This entry belongs to a study of cytomegalovirus exposure and HLA in healthy donors. Regarding the study as a whole: Specific recognition of CMV antigens was confirmed in vitro for a few chains (all CMV-associated).

Using immunoSEQ multiplex PCR, the repertoire was profiled, and TCRdb retains in-frame clones only, with some absent. The table lists some 140,000 clones, roughly four fifths of them singletons. The CDR3 is made up of 16 amino acids. Germline assignment: CDR1 MGHRA and CDR2 YSYEKL. V was clipped by 0 bases and J by 4 bases; unmatched bases: 6. The sequencing input was PBMCs. This sequence was found in a woman aged 30 to 39 in good health and CMV-seronegative. The chain employs TRBV4-1 and TRBJ2-5, with 9 nucleotides matching TRBD1. CDR3 amino acids: CASSQDRDRGSETQYF. The CDR3 region has the DNA TGCGCCAGCAGCCAAGATCGTGACAGGGGGTCAGAGACCCAGTACTTC.